This T cell receptor beta chain was recovered during a study of regulatory T cells in long-lasting Graves disease. Findings and caveats of the study: Patients with persistent Graves' had lower TCR diversity than newly diagnosed patients. TRBV28 was favored in persistent disease, as were TRBJ1-2 and TRBJ2-5.

The germline V gene has CDR1 SQVTM and CDR2 ANQGSEA. The CDR3 length is 13 residues. V lost 4 bases, J lost 4 bases, and 13 bases lay in between. Assembly of TCR beta libraries relied on iRepertoire HTBI primers together with Arm-PCR of CDR3 regions. TCRdb independently ran MiXCR on the multiplex PCR reads; one entry per CDR3 protein. Of 700,000 or so distinct CDR3 sequences in the sample, about 30% were seen once. The time point: persistent/refractory GD, antithyroid drugs over 5 years with positive TRAb. PBMC-extracted RNA yielded the TCR library. American Thyroid Association guidelines defined Graves' disease diagnosis. On this clonotype: Its antigen is not identified.

This chain uses TRBV29-1 with TRBJ1-2; maybe TRBD1 (5 bases). The sequences come from peripheral blood mononuclear cells (PBMCs), collected when the disease was refractory, from a patient treated with antithyroid drugs. The clonotype was recovered from a female donor with Graves disease. CDR3 bases: TGCAGCGTTGTCAGGGCCTCGGGCTATGGCTACACCTTC. Translating it yields CSVVRASGYGYTF.